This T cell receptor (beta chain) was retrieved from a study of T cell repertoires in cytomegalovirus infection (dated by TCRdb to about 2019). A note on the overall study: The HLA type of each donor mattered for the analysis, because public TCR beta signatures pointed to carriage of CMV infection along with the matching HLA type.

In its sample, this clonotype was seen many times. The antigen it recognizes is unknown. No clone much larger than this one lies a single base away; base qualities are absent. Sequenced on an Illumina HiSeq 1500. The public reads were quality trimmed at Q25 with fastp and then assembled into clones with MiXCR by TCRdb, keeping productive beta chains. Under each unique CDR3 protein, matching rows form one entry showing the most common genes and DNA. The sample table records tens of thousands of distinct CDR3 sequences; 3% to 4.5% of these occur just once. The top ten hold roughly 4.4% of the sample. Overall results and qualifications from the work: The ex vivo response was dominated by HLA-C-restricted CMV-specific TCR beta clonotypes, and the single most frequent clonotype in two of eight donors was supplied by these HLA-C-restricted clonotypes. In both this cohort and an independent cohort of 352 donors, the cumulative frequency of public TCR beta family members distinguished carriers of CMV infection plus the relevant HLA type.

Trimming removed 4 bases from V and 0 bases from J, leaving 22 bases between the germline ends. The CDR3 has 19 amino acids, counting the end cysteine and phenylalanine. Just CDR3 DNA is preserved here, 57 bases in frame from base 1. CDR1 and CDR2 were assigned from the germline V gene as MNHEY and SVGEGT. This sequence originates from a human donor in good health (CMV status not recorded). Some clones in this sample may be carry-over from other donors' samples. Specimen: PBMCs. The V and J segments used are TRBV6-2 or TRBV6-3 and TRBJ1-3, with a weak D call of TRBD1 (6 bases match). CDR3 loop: CASSSRWPRTADSGNTIYF. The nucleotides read TGTGCCAGCAGTTCGCGATGGCCCAGGACAGCCGACTCTGGAAACACCATATATTTT.